This TCR beta chain is drawn from a study of T-cell reconstitution after alpha-beta-depleted transplantation in children. Unique molecular identifiers were used in preparing the TCRbeta library. TCRdb called the PCR reads again in MiXCR, with one record for every CDR3 protein. The sample lists under 300,000 distinct CDR3 sequences; about 9.9% were seen once. Germline CDR1 is DFQATT and CDR2 is SNEGSKA (reference sequence). The CDR3 length is 15 residues. V lost 3 bases to trimming and J lost 0 bases, with 13 bases between them. This clonotype occurred many times. The origin of this receptor is a male patient aged 2-9 years who had a stem cell transplant for chronic granulomatous disease, so the T cells may come from the graft donor. This material consisted of peripheral blood, taken 180 days after TCRalphabeta/CD19-depleted stem cell transplant. This chain joins TRBV20-1 and TRBJ2-3; D tentatively fits TRBD1 or TRBD2 (5 bases each). CDR3 residues: CSARTAGTSTDTQYF. DNA of the CDR3: TGCAGTGCTAGGACAGCAGGGACGAGCACAGATACGCAGTATTTT.